The 32 T cell receptor beta chains presented below share a single source sample, sequenced in a study of OX40 agonist ivuxolimab in advanced cancers. Libraries were constructed by the immunoSEQ multiplex PCR assay. TCRdb holds this immuneACCESS table with in-frame rearrangements only. Some clones are missing; in checked studies, unresolved V genes explain under half, and the rest has no known cause. This sample has 100,000 to 120,000 clones in its table, and roughly 87% of those were observed once. In total, the top ten clones hold 0.27% of the sample. The sequences come from CD4+ or CD8+ T cells sorted from blood, collected in a trial of the OX40 agonist ivuxolimab. Receptor source: an adult with an advanced solid tumor such as melanoma, head and neck, liver or kidney cancer.

CDR3 DNA: TGTGCCAGCAGCCCCCTGGTCGTGACCGGGGAGCTGTTTTTT. Residues: CASSPLVVTGELFF. The V gene is TRBV7-2, the J gene TRBJ2-2; D gene ambiguous. The germline gives CDR1 SGHTA, CDR2 FQGNSA. The CDR3 sequence is 14 residues long. Trimming cost V 5 bases and J 5 bases, with 12 bases left between them.

This rearrangement joins TRBV6-5 to TRBJ2-2; weak D call: TRBD2 (6 bases). Between the trimmed V and J ends, which lost 2 bases and 5 bases, there was a span of 12 bases. The CDR3 covers 15 residues. The V gene's germline CDR1 is MNHEY and CDR2 SVGAGI. The CDR3 spells CASSYGGERTGELFF. CDR3 bases: TGTGCCAGCAGTTACGGCGGGGAGAGGACCGGGGAGCTGTTTTTT.

The V and J genes are TRBV11-2 and TRBJ1-6; D is unclear. V was shortened by 5 bases and J by 4 bases, with 21 bases between the two germline ends. CDR3 length: 18 residues. Per germline, CDR1 SGHAT and CDR2 FQNNGV. CDR3 sequence (DNA): TGTGCCAGCAGCCCCCGTTTAGGGCCGATACTTTATAATTCACCCCTCCACTTT. The encoded protein is CASSPRLGPILYNSPLHF. The full variable domain, its missing parts supplied by reference TRBV11-2 and TRBJ1-6, is EAGVAQSPRYKIIEKRQSVAFWCNPISGHATLYWYQQILGQGPKLLIQFQNNGVVDDSQLPKDRFSAERLKGVDSTLKIQPAKLEDSAVYLCASSPRLGPILYNSPLHFGNGTRLTVT.

The chain joins TRBV7-2 to TRBJ2-7; no clear D. CDR1 is SGHTA and CDR2 is FQGNSA in the germline V gene. The CDR3 contains 14 residues. V dropped 1 base and J dropped 6 bases, with 13 bases sitting between them. CDR3 sequence reads: CASSLEARRTEQYF. The DNA for the CDR3 is TGTGCCAGCAGCTTAGAAGCGCGGCGGACCGAGCAGTACTTC.

The chain links TRBV2 to TRBJ2-2, with unresolved D. Germline values: CDR1 SNHLY, CDR2 FYNNEI. There are 14 residues in the CDR3. The V and J ends lost 9 bases and 0 bases respectively, with 11 bases between them. The CDR3 DNA is TGTGCCAGTAAGGAAACATCGAACACCGGGGAGCTGTTTTTT. Translation gives CASKETSNTGELFF.

V usage is TRBV6-1 and J usage is TRBJ2-1, with 7 nucleotides matching TRBD2. The CDR3 is 14 residues long. The germline V gene encodes CDR1 MNHNS and CDR2 SASEGT. The V segment lost 5 bases and the J segment 4 bases; nucleotides outside the gene matches: 5. CDR3 residues: CASSLAGEYNEQFF. Written as DNA, the CDR3 is TGTGCCAGCAGTCTTGCGGGAGAATACAATGAGCAGTTCTTC.

The chain carries TRBV5-1 and TRBJ2-7, with TRBD1 matching 11 bases. In germline, CDR1 is SGHRS, CDR2 YFSETQ. The length of the CDR3 is 15 residues. The trim removed 0 bases at V and 7 bases at J, leaving 6 bases unmatched. The CDR3 DNA reads TGCGCCAGCAGCTTGGCAGGGACAGGGGGAAGGGAGCAGTACTTC. Its protein product is CASSLAGTGGREQYF.

This sequence joins TRBV5-4 and TRBJ2-1; 10 positions agree with TRBD1. Unmatched junction bases numbered 0, after V lost 0 bases and J lost 3 bases. The CDR3 extends over 15 amino acids. Germline V CDR1 and CDR2: SGHNT, YYREEE (reference sequence). The CDR3 sequence: CASSLGTGGYNEQFF. CDR3 coding DNA: TGTGCCAGCAGCTTGGGGACAGGGGGCTACAATGAGCAGTTCTTC.

The chain is built from TRBV28 and TRBJ2-7; D unclear. Germline CDR1 and CDR2: MDHEN and SYDVKM. The V and J ends lost 11 bases and 3 bases respectively, with 14 bases between them. CDR3 size: 12 residues. The CDR3 DNA reads TGTGCCGCGGCAGGAAAGGTCTACGAGCAGTACTTC. This sequence encodes CAAAGKVYEQYF.

This chain joins TRBV9 and TRBJ2-1, with 15 bases aligning to TRBD2. Germline CDR1 is SGDLS and CDR2 is YYNGEE. The CDR3 runs to 17 residues. V lost 2 bases to trimming and J lost 14 bases; unmatched junction nucleotides: 14. In DNA, the CDR3 is TGTGCCAGCAGCGTTAGCTCCGGACTAGCGGGAGGGCCCTCTGAGTTCTTC. It is translated as CASSVSSGLAGGPSEFF.

Written as DNA, the CDR3 is TGTGCCAGCAGTTACGACCCCGGGACAGTCGGAAACACCATATATTTT. Residues: CASSYDPGTVGNTIYF. The chain combines TRBV6-5 with TRBJ1-3; 7 positions agree with TRBD1. Looked up from germline, CDR1 is MNHEY and CDR2 is SVGAGI. This CDR3 contains 16 residues. Losses at the gene ends were 2 bases for V and 4 bases for J; bases not matched to a gene: 8.

This sequence joins TRBV5-4 and TRBJ2-7, with a tentative D call TRBD2 (6 bases). The V end was cut by 0 bases, the J end by 5 bases, with 15 bases between. From germline, CDR1 is SGHNT and CDR2 YYREEE (reference sequence). The CDR3 totals 15 residues. This CDR3 reads CASSLEVKEGHEQYF. CDR3 nucleotides: TGTGCCAGCAGCTTGGAAGTCAAGGAGGGCCACGAGCAGTACTTC.

The J gene is TRBJ1-2, the V gene TRBV25-1, with a tentative D call TRBD1 (6 bases). Germline CDR1 reads MGHDK; CDR2 reads SYGVNS. Trimming removed 5 bases from V and 6 bases from J, with 22 bases in between. This CDR3 spans 16 amino acids. The CDR3 region has the DNA TGTGCCAGCAGTCGCCACGGGGAACAGGGCGAGCATGGCTACACCTTC. Translation gives CASSRHGEQGEHGYTF.

The CDR3 bases are TGTGCCAGCAGCATTGGACTAGCGGGAGGATCCGAGCAGTACTTC. It is translated as CASSIGLAGGSEQYF. This chain links TRBV5-4 with TRBJ2-7; 14 bases fit TRBD2. CDR3 size: 15 residues. Looked up from germline, CDR1 is SGHNT and CDR2 is YYREEE (reference sequence). J lost 6 bases, V lost 4 bases, and 6 bases had no gene match.

A single count supports this clone. This rearrangement joins TRBV18 to TRBJ2-5, with 12 bases that match TRBD1. Germline CDR1 and CDR2: KGHSH and LQKENI. Trimming cost V 4 bases and J 3 bases; bases outside gene matches: 6. The CDR3 is made up of 16 amino acids. The chain's CDR3 is CASSLGTGGVKETQYF. CDR3 DNA sequence: TGTGCCAGCTCACTCGGGACAGGGGGCGTGAAAGAGACCCAGTACTTC.

The J gene is TRBJ1-3, the V gene TRBV30; D gene ambiguous. This CDR3 region has 15 residues. V lost 0 bases, J lost 4 bases, and 13 bases lay in between. Germline V gives CDR1 GTSNPN, CDR2 SVGIG (reference sequence). The CDR3 spells CAWSVQISTGNTIYF. The CDR3 DNA reads as TGTGCCTGGAGTGTACAAATCAGTACGGGAAACACCATATATTTT.

J is TRBJ2-1 and V is TRBV23-1, with D perhaps matching TRBD1 (6 bases). TRBV23-1 is reported as an ORF; its role is uncertain. The CDR3 totals 16 residues. The ends were cut back, 10 bases at V and 3 bases at J, with 22 bases in the middle. The CDR3 is CAMRRQDPIHYNEQFF. The CDR3 nucleotides are TGCGCCATGAGGAGACAGGACCCTATTCACTACAATGAGCAGTTCTTC.

The sample holds one count of this clone. The chain carries TRBV27 and TRBJ2-1; unclear D gene. The V gene lost 5 bases and the J gene lost 4 bases, with 12 bases spanning the gap. In germline, CDR1 is MNHEY, CDR2 SMNVEV (reference sequence). This CDR3 has 14 residues. CDR3 region: CASSLNLRYNEQFF. The CDR3 nucleotides read TGTGCCAGCAGTCTAAATTTACGGTACAATGAGCAGTTCTTC.

The rearrangement joins TRBV9 to TRBJ2-1; TRBD2 is a possible D gene (5 bases). V was trimmed by 2 bases and J by 7 bases, leaving 13 bases between them. CDR1 is SGDLS, CDR2 YYNGEE, per germline. This CDR3 is 14 amino acids long. CDR3 bases: TGTGCCAGCAGCGTTGGACTCGGATGGAATGAGCAGTTCTTC. Its protein is CASSVGLGWNEQFF.

V gene TRBV19 combines with J gene TRBJ2-7; D is ambiguous. V lost 2 bases to trimming and J lost 5 bases, with 4 bases between them. Germline CDR1 and CDR2: LNHDA and SQIVND (reference sequence). CDR3 size: 11 residues. This CDR3 is CASSIRDEQYF. The CDR3, as DNA: TGTGCCAGTAGTATAAGGGACGAGCAGTACTTC.

J is TRBJ2-3 and V is TRBV11-2; TRBD2 aligns across 10 bases. CDR3 length equals 19 residues. The germline V gene has CDR1 SGHAT and CDR2 FQNNGV. Germline trimming cut 0 bases from V and 6 bases from J; bases unmatched to any gene: 15. For the CDR3, the DNA is TGTGCCAGCAGCTTAGAACTAGCGGGGAGTGAGGGTTTAGTGGATACGCAGTATTTT. This translates into CASSLELAGSEGLVDTQYF.

CDR3 sequence: CASRTGTGNQPQHF. CDR3 coding DNA: TGTGCCAGCAGAACCGGGACAGGGAATCAGCCCCAGCATTTT. The rearrangement joins TRBV6-6 to TRBJ1-5; TRBD1 matches at 9 bases. This CDR3 has 14 amino acids. Trimming took 6 bases from V and 4 from J; bases not matched to a gene: 4. The germline V gene has CDR1 MNHNY and CDR2 SVGAGI (reference sequence).

The chain has TRBV7-2 and TRBJ1-2; tentatively, D is TRBD1 (5 bases). V was trimmed by 1 base and J by 2 bases, leaving 11 bases between them. Germline CDR1 is SGHTA and CDR2 is FQGNSA. This CDR3 has 15 residues. CDR3 nucleotide sequence: TGTGCCAGCAGCTTAGGGGACGGACTAAACTATGGCTACACCTTC. It translates to CASSLGDGLNYGYTF.

This sequence joins TRBV20-1 and TRBJ2-5, with a tentative D call TRBD1 (6 bases). Germline V CDR1 and CDR2: DFQATT, SNEGSKA (reference sequence). This CDR3 contains 11 residues. V gave up 7 bases and J gave up 5 bases, with 11 bases separating them. The CDR3 sequence: CSVSDRETQYF. CDR3 in DNA: TGCAGTGTTTCTGACAGGGAGACCCAGTACTTC.

This clone was found once. The V and J genes are TRBV28 and TRBJ2-7; 7 bases align to TRBD1. The trim removed 6 bases at V and 2 bases at J, leaving 7 bases unmatched. CDR3 size: 14 residues. The V gene's germline CDR1 is MDHEN and CDR2 SYDVKM. The CDR3 spells CASRESTGTYEQYF. The CDR3 region has the DNA TGTGCCAGCAGAGAGTCGACAGGGACCTACGAGCAGTACTTC.

The rearrangement uses TRBV25-1 and TRBJ1-2; D is perhaps TRBD1 (6 bases). Trimming left V 4 bases short and J 0 bases short, with 12 bases between. Germline-derived CDR1 and CDR2 are MGHDK and SYGVNS. The length of the CDR3 is 15 residues. The CDR3 spells CASSAGDTTNYGYTF. For the CDR3, the DNA is TGTGCCAGCAGTGCCGGGGACACAACTAACTATGGCTACACCTTC.

The V and J genes are TRBV30 and TRBJ2-7, with 8 bases lining up with TRBD1. The CDR3 length is 11 residues. The J segment lost 6 bases and the V segment lost 3 bases, leaving 1 base of the junction unmatched. Germline values: CDR1 GTSNPN, CDR2 SVGIG (reference sequence). The CDR3 DNA reads as TGTGCCTGGAGCGACAGGGGCGAGCAGTACTTC. This translates into CAWSDRGEQYF.

This chain connects TRBV29-1 to TRBJ2-7; 9 nucleotides match TRBD1. Germline V gives CDR1 SQVTM, CDR2 ANQGSEA. V gave up 4 bases and J gave up 4 bases; unmatched junction bases: 8. The CDR3 contains 14 residues. CDR3 nucleotides: TGCAGCGTTGTTAGGGACAGGGAAGGGTACGAGCAGTACTTC. Protein: CSVVRDREGYEQYF.

The genes are TRBV9 and TRBJ1-1; TRBD1 is a possible D gene (5 bases). Trimming stripped 2 bases from V and 2 bases from J, with 10 bases between. The CDR3 runs to 14 residues. Germline loops: CDR1 SGDLS, CDR2 YYNGEE. CDR3 amino acids: CASSVDGGNTEAFF. The CDR3 region has the DNA TGTGCCAGCAGCGTCGACGGGGGAAACACTGAAGCTTTCTTT.

The chain is built from TRBV6-1 and TRBJ1-2, with 7 bases lining up with TRBD1. Germline loops: CDR1 MNHNS, CDR2 SASEGT. The V segment lost 8 bases and the J segment 2 bases; nucleotides outside the gene matches: 5. The CDR3 runs to 13 residues. The CDR3 DNA sequence: TGTGCCAGCGGTACGGGACAGAACTATGGCTACACCTTC. Amino acids: CASGTGQNYGYTF.

V gene TRBV2 combines with J gene TRBJ1-2, with TRBD1 matching over 9 bases. The trim removed 5 bases at V and 4 bases at J, leaving 8 bases unmatched. The CDR3 sequence is 15 residues long. From germline, CDR1 is SNHLY and CDR2 FYNNEI. DNA for the CDR3: TGTGCCAGCAGTATGACAGGGGGTCAAACCTATGGCTACACCTTC. Its translation: CASSMTGGQTYGYTF.

This chain joins TRBV29-1 and TRBJ1-5; no clear D. V lost 4 bases, J lost 0 bases, and 7 bases lay in between. Per the germline V gene, CDR1 is SQVTM and CDR2 is ANQGSEA. The length of the CDR3 is 13 residues. CDR3 DNA: TGCAGCGTTGGGGAAAATAGCAATCAGCCCCAGCATTTT. Translated, it gives CSVGENSNQPQHF.